The entry below gives a single T cell receptor beta chain sequence along with its context. Antigen specificity is unknown. The data stem from a study of T cells after yellow fever vaccination. Study-wide results and caveats: Post-booster repertoires again held most primary-vaccination clones (96% CD4, 80% to 90% CD8).

Via MiXCR, TCRdb re-called the 5' RACE reads, giving one row per CDR3 protein. The sample consists of hundreds of thousands of distinct CDR3 sequences, roughly 14% of them appearing once. CDR1 is DFQATT, CDR2 SNEGSKA, per germline (reference sequence). Trimming took 2 bases from V and 1 from J; bases not matched to a gene: 5. This CDR3 comprises 16 residues. Source: PBMCs, taken on the day of the yellow fever booster vaccination. The rearrangement joins TRBV20-1 to TRBJ2-3, with TRBD2 matching over 11 bases. The receptor was isolated from a man aged 30 to 45 who received the YFV17D yellow fever vaccine. CDR3 loop: CSARQTSGIGTDTQYF. The CDR3 DNA is TGCAGTGCTAGACAGACTAGCGGGATTGGCACAGATACGCAGTATTTT.